The present T cell receptor beta chain was sequenced within a study of response to subunit inactivated influenza vaccine. This clonotype has at least ten counts. The antigen is not known. General study points: Each seasonal flu vaccination may recruit only limited new T cells, authors suggested.

With V trimmed by 6 bases and J by 4 bases, 10 bases remained unmatched. CDR1 SGHTA and CDR2 FQGNSA come from the germline V gene. CDR3 size: 16 residues. TCRdb called the RT-PCR reads again in MiXCR, with one record for every CDR3 protein. The table shows about 520,000 distinct CDR3 sequences, with roughly 7.6% occurring only once. This clonotype was sampled from a man aged 50-75 years who received an inactivated influenza vaccine. The rearrangement joins TRBV7-2 to TRBJ2-1; 9 nucleotides match TRBD1. The material sequenced was PBMCs from blood, taken roughly 24 months after vaccination. Written as DNA, the CDR3 is TGTGCCAGCAGTACAGGGGGCCATATCACTTACAATGAGCAGTTCTTC. This sequence encodes CASSTGGHITYNEQFF.